This TCR beta chain came from a study of blood T cell repertoires in COVID-19. Trimming cost V 1 base and J 5 bases; bases outside gene matches: 7. There are 15 residues in the CDR3. The V gene's germline CDR1 is SGHDT and CDR2 YYEEEE. The assay was immunoSEQ multiplex PCR, and TCRdb's table has in-frame clones only and misses some. This sample has hundreds of thousands of clones, with 89% found just once. Source material: PBMCs or T cells enriched from blood (not recorded which). The V gene is TRBV5-6, the J gene TRBJ2-5; 8 nucleotides agree with TRBD1. This TCR was recovered from a woman aged 40 to 55 who had recovered from COVID-19. CDR3 sequence: CASSLRQGARETQYF. CDR3 DNA: TGTGCCAGCAGCTTGAGGCAGGGGGCTAGGGAGACCCAGTACTTC.